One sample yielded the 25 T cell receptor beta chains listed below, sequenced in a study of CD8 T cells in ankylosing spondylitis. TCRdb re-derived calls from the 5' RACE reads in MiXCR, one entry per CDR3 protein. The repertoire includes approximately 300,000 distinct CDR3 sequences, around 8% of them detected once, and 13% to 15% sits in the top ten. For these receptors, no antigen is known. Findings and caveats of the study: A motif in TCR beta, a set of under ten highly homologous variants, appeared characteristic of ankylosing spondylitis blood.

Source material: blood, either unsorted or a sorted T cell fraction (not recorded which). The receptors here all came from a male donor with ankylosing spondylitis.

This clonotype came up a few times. The CDR3 is CASSLGGTDYYEQYF. The CDR3 nucleotides read TGCGCCAGCAGCTTAGGGGGGACAGATTACTACGAGCAGTACTTC. The chain uses TRBV5-1 and TRBJ2-7, with a possible D match to TRBD1 (7 bases). Between the trimmed V and J ends, which lost 2 bases and 3 bases, there was a span of 15 bases. The CDR3 spans 15 residues. Germline V CDR1 and CDR2: SGHRS, YFSETQ.

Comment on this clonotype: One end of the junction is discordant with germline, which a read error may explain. CDR3 in DNA: TGCGCCAGCAGCCAACGACCGGTGAGCAATCAGCAGTTCTTC. Its translation is CASSQRPVSNQQFF. The gene calls are TRBV4-1 and TRBJ2-1; D is undetermined. The V gene's germline CDR1 is MGHRA and CDR2 YSYEKL. CDR3 length: 14 amino acids.

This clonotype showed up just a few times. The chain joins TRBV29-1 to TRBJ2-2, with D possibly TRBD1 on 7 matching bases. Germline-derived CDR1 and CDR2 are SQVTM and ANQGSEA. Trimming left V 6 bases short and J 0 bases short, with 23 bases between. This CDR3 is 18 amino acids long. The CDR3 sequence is CSVQRQGGFASNTGELFF. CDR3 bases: TGCAGCGTCCAAAGGCAGGGGGGATTCGCGTCGAACACCGGGGAGCTGTTTTTT.

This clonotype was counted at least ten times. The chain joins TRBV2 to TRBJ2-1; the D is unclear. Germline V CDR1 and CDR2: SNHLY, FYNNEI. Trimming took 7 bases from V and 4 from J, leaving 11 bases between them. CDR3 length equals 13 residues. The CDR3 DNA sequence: TGTGCCAGCAACGAGCGTCGTTACAATGAGCAGTTCTTC. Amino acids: CASNERRYNEQFF.

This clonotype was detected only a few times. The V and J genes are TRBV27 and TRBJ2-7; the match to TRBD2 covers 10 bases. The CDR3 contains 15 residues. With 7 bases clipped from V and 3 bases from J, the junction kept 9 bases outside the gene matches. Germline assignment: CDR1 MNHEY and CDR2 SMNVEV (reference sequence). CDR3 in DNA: TGTGCCAGCACCTCACATAGCGGGAGGATCTACGAGCAGTACTTC. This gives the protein CASTSHSGRIYEQYF.

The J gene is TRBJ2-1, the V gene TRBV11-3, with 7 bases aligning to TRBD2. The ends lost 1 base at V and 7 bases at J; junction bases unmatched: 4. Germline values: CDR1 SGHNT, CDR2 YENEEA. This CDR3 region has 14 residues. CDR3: CASSLGSGPNEQFF. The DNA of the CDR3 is TGTGCCAGCAGCTTAGGTAGCGGGCCGAATGAGCAGTTCTTC.

For the CDR3, the DNA is TGTGCCAGCAGCCGGCCGGGACTATCCTCCTACAATGAGCAGTTCTTC. It is translated as CASSRPGLSSYNEQFF. The V and J genes are TRBV3-1 and TRBJ2-1; TRBD2 matches at 7 bases. There are 16 residues in the CDR3. From germline, CDR1 is LGHDT and CDR2 YNNKEL (reference sequence). J lost 0 bases, V lost 4 bases, and 6 bases had no gene match.

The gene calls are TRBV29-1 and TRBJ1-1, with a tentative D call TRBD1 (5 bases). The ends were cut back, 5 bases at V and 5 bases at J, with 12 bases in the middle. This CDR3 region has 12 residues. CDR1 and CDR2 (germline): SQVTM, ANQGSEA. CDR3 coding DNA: TGCAGCGTTCCTGGGGCGGGTACTGAAGCTTTCTTT. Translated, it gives CSVPGAGTEAFF.

The chain's CDR3 is CASRQLGDYEQYF. The CDR3 DNA reads TGTGCCAGCAGGCAATTGGGGGACTACGAGCAGTACTTC. This chain links TRBV7-9 with TRBJ2-7, with D perhaps TRBD1 or TRBD2 (5 bases each). The CDR3 extends over 13 amino acids. V lost 6 bases and J lost 3, with 12 bases in between. Germline V gene data show CDR1 as SEHNR and CDR2 as FQNEAQ (reference sequence).

For the CDR3, the DNA is TGTGCCAGCAGTTCCTACAGACTGAAGGACACCCGGCAGCGGACTAGCACAGATACGCAGTATTTT. Translated, it gives CASSSYRLKDTRQRTSTDTQYF. The rearrangement links TRBV28 to TRBJ2-3, with D possibly being TRBD1 or TRBD2 (5 bases each). Trimming pared 4 bases from V and 0 bases from J, leaving 32 bases between. The CDR3 has 22 amino acids. Germline lookup yields CDR1 MDHEN and CDR2 SYDVKM.

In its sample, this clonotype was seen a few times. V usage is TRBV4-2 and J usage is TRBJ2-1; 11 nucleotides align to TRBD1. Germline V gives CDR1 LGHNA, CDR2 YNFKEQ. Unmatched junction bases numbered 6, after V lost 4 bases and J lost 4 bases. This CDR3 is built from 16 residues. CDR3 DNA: TGTGCCAGCAGCCCCCGGGACAGGGGGTTATACAATGAGCAGTTCTTC. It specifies CASSPRDRGLYNEQFF.

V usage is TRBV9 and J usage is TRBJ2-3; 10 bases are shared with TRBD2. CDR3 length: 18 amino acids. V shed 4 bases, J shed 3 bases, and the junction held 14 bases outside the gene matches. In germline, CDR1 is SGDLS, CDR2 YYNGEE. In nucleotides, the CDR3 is TGTGCCAGCAGCACCCGAACCAAGCGGGAGGGCGGAACAGATACGCAGTATTTT. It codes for CASSTRTKREGGTDTQYF.

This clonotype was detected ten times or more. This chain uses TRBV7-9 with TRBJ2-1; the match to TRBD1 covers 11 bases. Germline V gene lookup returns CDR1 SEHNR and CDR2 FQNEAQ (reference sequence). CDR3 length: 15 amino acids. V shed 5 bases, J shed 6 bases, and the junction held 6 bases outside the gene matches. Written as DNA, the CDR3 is TGTGCCAGCAGCGCCGGACAGGGGGCGGTCAATGAGCAGTTCTTC. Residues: CASSAGQGAVNEQFF.

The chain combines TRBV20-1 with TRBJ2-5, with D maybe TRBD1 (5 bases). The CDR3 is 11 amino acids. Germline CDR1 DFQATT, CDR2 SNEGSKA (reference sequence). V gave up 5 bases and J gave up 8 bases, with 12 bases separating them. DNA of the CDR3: TGCAGTGCTCCCCTACAGGTCACCCAGTACTTC. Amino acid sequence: CSAPLQVTQYF.

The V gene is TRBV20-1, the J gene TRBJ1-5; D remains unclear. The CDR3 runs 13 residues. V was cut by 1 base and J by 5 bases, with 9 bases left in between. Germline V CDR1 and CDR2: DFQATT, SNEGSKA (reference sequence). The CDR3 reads CSARGAVDQPQHF. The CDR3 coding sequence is TGCAGTGCTAGAGGGGCAGTAGATCAGCCCCAGCATTTT.

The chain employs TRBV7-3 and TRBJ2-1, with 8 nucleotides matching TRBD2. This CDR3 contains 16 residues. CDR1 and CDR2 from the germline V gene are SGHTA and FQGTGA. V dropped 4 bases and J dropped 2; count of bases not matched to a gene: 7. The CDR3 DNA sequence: TGTGCCAGCAGCTCCCGACTAGCGCCCCCCTACAATGAGCAGTTCTTC. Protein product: CASSSRLAPPYNEQFF.

CDR3 residues: CASSQGNHNNQPQHF. As DNA, the CDR3 is TGTGCCAGCAGCCAAGGGAACCATAACAATCAGCCCCAGCATTTT. The chain uses TRBV3-1 and TRBJ1-5; D uncertain. The CDR3 consists of 15 residues. Germline V lookup: CDR1 LGHDT, CDR2 YNNKEL (reference sequence). V shed 1 base and J shed 3 bases, with 10 bases lying between them.

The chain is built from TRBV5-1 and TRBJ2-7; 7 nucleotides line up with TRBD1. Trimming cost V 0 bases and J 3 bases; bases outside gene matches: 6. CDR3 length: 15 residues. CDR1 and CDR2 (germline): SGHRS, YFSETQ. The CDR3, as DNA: TGCGCCAGCAGCTTGGAAATAGGGGGCGGCTACGAGCAGTACTTC. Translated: CASSLEIGGGYEQYF.

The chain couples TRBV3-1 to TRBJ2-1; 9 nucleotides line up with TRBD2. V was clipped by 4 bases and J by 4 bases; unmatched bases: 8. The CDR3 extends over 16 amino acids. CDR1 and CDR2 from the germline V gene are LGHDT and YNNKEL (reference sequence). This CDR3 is CASSLPFSGSYNEQFF. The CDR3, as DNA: TGTGCCAGCAGCCTGCCGTTTAGCGGGAGTTACAATGAGCAGTTCTTC.

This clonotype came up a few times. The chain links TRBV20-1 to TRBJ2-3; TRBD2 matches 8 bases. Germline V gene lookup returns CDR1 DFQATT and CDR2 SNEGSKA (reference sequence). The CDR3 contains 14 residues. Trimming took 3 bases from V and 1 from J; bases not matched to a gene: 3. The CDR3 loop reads CSARIAGRTDTQYF. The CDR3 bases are TGCAGTGCTAGGATAGCGGGACGCACAGATACGCAGTATTTT.

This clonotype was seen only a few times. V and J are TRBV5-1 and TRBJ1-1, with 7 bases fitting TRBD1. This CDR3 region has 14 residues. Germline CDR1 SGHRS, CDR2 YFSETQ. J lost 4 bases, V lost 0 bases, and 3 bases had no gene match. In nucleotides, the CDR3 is TGCGCCAGCAGCTTGGCCTCAGGGGGCACTGAAGCTTTCTTT. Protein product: CASSLASGGTEAFF.

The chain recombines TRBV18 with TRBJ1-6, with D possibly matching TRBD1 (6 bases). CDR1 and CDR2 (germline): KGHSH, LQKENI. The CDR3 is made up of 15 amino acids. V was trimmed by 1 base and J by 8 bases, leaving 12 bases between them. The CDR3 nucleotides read TGTGCCAGCTCACCACGTGGGACACCTGATTCACCCCTCCACTTT. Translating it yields CASSPRGTPDSPLHF.

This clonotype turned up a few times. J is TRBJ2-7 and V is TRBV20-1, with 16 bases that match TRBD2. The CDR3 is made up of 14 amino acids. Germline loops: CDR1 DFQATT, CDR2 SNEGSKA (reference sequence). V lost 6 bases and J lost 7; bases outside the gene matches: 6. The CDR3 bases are TGCAGTGCAGGGACTAGCGGGAGGGCCCGGGAGCAGTACTTC. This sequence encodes CSAGTSGRAREQYF.

CDR3 DNA: TGTGCCAGCAGCTTAGGCCCCCCGTACGAGCAGTACTTC. It codes for CASSLGPPYEQYF. The J gene is TRBJ2-7, the V gene TRBV11-3; D ambiguous. The V and J ends lost 1 base and 4 bases respectively, with 8 bases between them. The CDR3 covers 13 residues. Looked up from germline, CDR1 is SGHNT and CDR2 is YENEEA.

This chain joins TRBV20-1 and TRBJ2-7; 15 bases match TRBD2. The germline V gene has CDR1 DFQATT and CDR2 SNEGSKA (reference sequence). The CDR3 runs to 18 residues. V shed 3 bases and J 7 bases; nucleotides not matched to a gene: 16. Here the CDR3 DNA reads TGCAGTGCTAGCACACGGTGGAGGACTAGCGGGAGGGCCGGGGAGCAGTACTTC. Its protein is CSASTRWRTSGRAGEQYF.